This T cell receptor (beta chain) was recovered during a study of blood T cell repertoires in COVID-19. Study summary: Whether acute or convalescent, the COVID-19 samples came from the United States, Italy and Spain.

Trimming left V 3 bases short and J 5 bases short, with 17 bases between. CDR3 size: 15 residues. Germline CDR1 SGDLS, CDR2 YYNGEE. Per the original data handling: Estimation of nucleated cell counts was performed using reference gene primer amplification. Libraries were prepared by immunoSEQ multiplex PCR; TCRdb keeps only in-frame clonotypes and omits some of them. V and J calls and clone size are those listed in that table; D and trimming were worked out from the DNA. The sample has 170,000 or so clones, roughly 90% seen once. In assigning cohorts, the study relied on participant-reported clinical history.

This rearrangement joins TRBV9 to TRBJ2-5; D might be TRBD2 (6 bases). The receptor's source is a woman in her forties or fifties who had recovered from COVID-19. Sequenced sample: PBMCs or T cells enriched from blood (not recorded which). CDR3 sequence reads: CASSASGGRGETQYF. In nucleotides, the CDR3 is TGTGCCAGCAGCGCCTCTGGGGGGAGAGGTGAGACCCAGTACTTC.